This T cell receptor beta chain was recorded in a study of blood T cell repertoires in COVID-19. Study overall: Italy, Spain and the United States were the sources of the convalescent and acute COVID-19 samples. PBMCs, B-cell-depleted T cells, or T cells provided the cDNA or gDNA that made up the material.

Authors' analysis steps: Estimated nucleated cell counts came from reference gene primer amplification. TCRdb keeps only in-frame clones here, not all; method: immunoSEQ multiplex PCR. That table supplies the V and J calls and clone size; D and trimming were determined from the DNA. Altogether approximately 45,000 clones are present, around 87% being singletons, with the ten largest covering around 4.5%. The CDR3 length is 14 residues. CDR1 is SGHAT and CDR2 is FQDESV in the germline V gene (reference sequence). V shed 0 bases and J shed 5 bases, with 10 bases lying between them. The sequence came from a human donor in a cohort sampled during active COVID-19. The sample taken for sequencing was peripheral blood. The chain joins TRBV11-1 to TRBJ1-1, with a possible D match to TRBD1 (6 bases). The CDR3 region has the DNA TGTGCCAGCAGCTTAGCGGACAGTCGGACTGAAGCTTTCTTT. Translation: CASSLADSRTEAFF.